The clone carrying this T cell receptor (beta chain) was seen a few times. Its antigen is unidentified. This sample is part of a study of T cells after yellow fever vaccination. Across the study: Fractions of limited cellularity were prepared by means of SMART-Seq v4 Ultra Low Input. The study, taken as a whole, reports: Although the secondary response was weaker, it peaked faster, at day 5 versus 15.

TCRdb passed the 5' RACE reads through MiXCR, listing each CDR3 protein once. Of some 390,000 distinct CDR3 sequences in the sample, approximately 5.7% were seen once. Sample: PBMCs, taken 5 days after the yellow fever booster vaccination. The clonotype comes from a man aged 25 to 45 who received the YFV17D yellow fever vaccine.

The CDR3 protein is CASSAVGLADNEQFF. The CDR3 DNA sequence: TGTGCCAGTAGTGCAGTAGGACTAGCGGACAATGAGCAGTTCTTC. The rearrangement uses TRBV19 and TRBJ2-1, with 10 positions matching TRBD2. The CDR3 runs 15 residues. Losses at the gene ends were 5 bases for V and 5 bases for J; bases not matched to a gene: 6. Germline V gene data show CDR1 as LNHDA and CDR2 as SQIVND (reference sequence).